The next 8 T cell receptor beta chains were all read from a single sample in a study of cytomegalovirus exposure and HLA in healthy donors. Using immunoSEQ multiplex PCR, the repertoire was profiled, and TCRdb retains in-frame clones only, with some absent. The sample yields some 120,000 clones, about nine tenths seen once. The sequenced sample consisted of PBMCs. These receptors were obtained from a man aged 30 to 45 in good health and CMV-seronegative.

This clone was seen a single time. The J gene is TRBJ2-3, the V gene TRBV5-1, with 7 bases aligning to TRBD1. The CDR3 spans 14 residues. Looked up from germline, CDR1 is SGHRS and CDR2 is YFSETQ. The junction had 9 bases not matched to a gene; V was cut back by 7 bases and J by 4 bases. For the CDR3, the DNA is TGCGCCAGCTCAAGGGACAGTTTTGCAGATACGCAGTATTTT. Its protein is CASSRDSFADTQYF.

The genes are TRBV18 and TRBJ2-1, with D perhaps matching TRBD1 (5 bases). The germline CDR1 and CDR2 sequences are KGHSH and LQKENI. V was trimmed by 0 bases and J by 9 bases, leaving 12 bases between them. The CDR3 loop spans 14 amino acids. The CDR3 bases are TGTGCCAGCTCACCACCATTGCTGCAGGGTGAGCAGTTCTTC. Residues: CASSPPLLQGEQFF.

The chain combines TRBV7-3 with TRBJ2-7; TRBD2 matches 8 bases. CDR3 length: 14 residues. V was pared by 5 bases and J by 4 bases, with 7 bases of the junction left unmatched. In germline, CDR1 is SGHTA, CDR2 FQGTGA. CDR3: CASSLGLAGYEQYF. CDR3 nucleotide sequence: TGTGCCAGCAGCCTTGGACTAGCCGGTTACGAGCAGTACTTC. The full variable domain, in which reference TRBV7-3 and TRBJ2-7 provide the parts outside the CDR3, is GAGVSQTPSNKVTEKGKYVELRCDPISGHTALYWYRQSLGQGPEFLIYFQGTGAADDSGLPNDRFFAVRPEGSVSTLKIQRTERGDSAVYLCASSLGLAGYEQYFGPGTRLTVT.

The chain links TRBV10-3 to TRBJ1-1; 9 bases match TRBD1. V was pared by 10 bases and J by 7 bases, with 10 bases of the junction left unmatched. The V gene's germline CDR1 is ENHRY and CDR2 SYGVKD. CDR3 length equals 13 residues. The CDR3 DNA reads TGTGCCACCCGGGACAGGGTGTTTAGTGAAGCTTTCTTT. Translated: CATRDRVFSEAFF.

V and J are TRBV30 and TRBJ1-4; a weak D match, TRBD1 (6 bases). V lost 5 bases and J 9 bases, leaving 16 bases between the germline ends. This CDR3 has 13 amino acids. Looked up from germline, CDR1 is GTSNPN and CDR2 is SVGIG (reference sequence). This chain's CDR3 is CAWEPGEKKKLFF. The CDR3 DNA is TGTGCCTGGGAGCCAGGGGAGAAGAAAAAACTGTTTTTT.

The genes are TRBV11-3 and TRBJ2-1; 7 bases map to TRBD2. The CDR3 is 17 amino acids. Germline CDR1 reads SGHNT; CDR2 reads YENEEA. V lost 3 bases to trimming and J lost 10 bases; unmatched junction nucleotides: 18. Written as DNA, the CDR3 is TGTGCCAGCAGCTTGGATTTTGACGGACTAGTCCGTTCCGAGCAGTTCTTC. Its translation: CASSLDFDGLVRSEQFF. The full variable domain, its missing parts supplied by reference TRBV11-3 and TRBJ2-1, is EAGVVQSPRYKIIEKKQPVAFWCNPISGHNTLYWYLQNLGQGPELLIRYENEEAVDDSQLPKDRFSAERLKGVDSTLKIQPAELGDSAVYLCASSLDFDGLVRSEQFFGPGTRLTVL.

This clone showed up just a few times. The chain has TRBV19 and TRBJ2-1, with TRBD1 matching over 8 bases. Germline V CDR1 and CDR2: LNHDA, SQIVND (reference sequence). Trimming at V came to 6 bases and at J to 9 bases, leaving 4 bases not matched to a gene. CDR3 length equals 12 residues. The CDR3, as DNA: TGTGCCAGTAGCAACCAGGGGGCTGAGCAGTTCTTC. It encodes CASSNQGAEQFF.

DNA for the CDR3: TGCGCCAGCAGCCAACCCCGGGTATCCTACGAGCAGTACTTC. Its protein is CASSQPRVSYEQYF. This rearrangement joins TRBV4-1 to TRBJ2-7; D gene unclear. Germline CDR1 and CDR2: MGHRA and YSYEKL. V was pared by 2 bases and J by 1 base, with 9 bases between. This CDR3 is built from 14 residues.